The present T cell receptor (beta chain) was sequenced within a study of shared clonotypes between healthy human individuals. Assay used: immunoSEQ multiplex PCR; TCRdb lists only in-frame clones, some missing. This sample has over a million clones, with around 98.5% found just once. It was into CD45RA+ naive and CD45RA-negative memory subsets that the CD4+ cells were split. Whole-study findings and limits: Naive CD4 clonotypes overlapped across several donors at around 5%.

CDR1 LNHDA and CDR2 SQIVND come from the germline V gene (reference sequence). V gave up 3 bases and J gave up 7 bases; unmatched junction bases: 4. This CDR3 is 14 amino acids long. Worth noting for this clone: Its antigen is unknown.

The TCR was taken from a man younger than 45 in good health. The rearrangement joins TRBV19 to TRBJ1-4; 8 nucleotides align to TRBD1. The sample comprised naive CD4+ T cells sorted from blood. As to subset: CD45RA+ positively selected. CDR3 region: CASSMAGGREKLFF. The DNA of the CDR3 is TGTGCCAGTAGTATGGCAGGGGGCCGTGAAAAACTGTTTTTT.